The present entry profiles one T cell receptor beta chain with its context. What it binds is unknown. Data came from immunoSEQ multiplex PCR; TCRdb stores just in-frame clones and leaves some out. Of 80,000 to 95,000 clones detected, roughly 92% appear once; the ten largest clones hold around 1.1%. This CDR3 spans 15 amino acids. Looked up from germline, CDR1 is SGHTA and CDR2 is FQGTGA. V lost 5 bases, J lost 4 bases, and 8 bases stayed unmatched. These data come from a study of cytomegalovirus exposure and HLA in healthy donors. Study findings and constraints: Specific recognition of CMV antigens was confirmed in vitro for a few chains (all CMV-associated). It was reportedly the case that the classifier diagnosed cytomegalovirus status with high specificity and sensitivity. According to a subsequent analysis, TCR clusters from the first cohort were inclined to appear together in the 120 validation repertoires. The study put 150 or so TCR beta chains on its list as cytomegalovirus-associated.

This chain connects TRBV7-3 to TRBJ2-1; 7 bases map to TRBD1. The sample taken for sequencing was PBMCs. The clonotype comes from a woman aged 25 to 39 in good health and CMV-seropositive. In nucleotides, the CDR3 is TGTGCCAGCAGCCAGGGACAGAACCCTTACAATGAGCAGTTCTTC. Translation gives CASSQGQNPYNEQFF.